The T cell receptor (beta chain) described here comes from a study of blood T cell repertoires in COVID-19. Study summary: Samples representing acute and convalescent COVID-19 were sourced from the United States, Italy and Spain. PBMCs, B-cell-depleted T cells, or T cells were the source of the cDNA or gDNA that made up the material.

Germline assignment: CDR1 SGHAT and CDR2 FQNNGV. The CDR3 consists of 15 residues. The J segment lost 4 bases and the V segment lost 2 bases, leaving 7 bases of the junction unmatched. Original processing notes: Amplification from reference gene primers served as the basis for estimated nucleated cell counts. Assay: immunoSEQ multiplex PCR; the TCRdb copy retains only in-frame clones and omits some. D and trimming come from the DNA, and the V and J calls and clone size come from that table. The data hold over 110,000 clones, with about 80% observed a single time. The clonotype was recovered from a man between 65 and 85 years old who had recovered from COVID-19. Sequenced material: peripheral blood. The rearrangement joins TRBV11-2 to TRBJ1-1, with 7 bases identical to TRBD1. As DNA, the CDR3 is TGTGCCAGCAGCTTATACCGACAGGGAGGCACTGAAGCTTTCTTT. It codes for CASSLYRQGGTEAFF.